Listed below are T cell receptor beta chains from one sample, sequenced in a study of identical twins. Using its own MiXCR run on the 5' RACE reads, TCRdb lists one record per CDR3 protein. The repertoire has hundreds of thousands of distinct CDR3 sequences, around an eighth of them found once; the top ten carry around 1.5%. The same data also went into a second study, on yellow fever vaccine responses in identical twins.

Sequencing was performed on PBMCs. All receptors derive from a woman younger than 35 in good health. The CDR3 runs from the conserved cysteine through the conserved F or W. The D gene is left open where the match is weak. For some rows the clone size is stated as once, few or many, or as a class when expanded; others skip it.

TRBV7-9,NA,NA,TRBJ2-3,TGTGCCAGCCATGCGGGTGATACGCAGTATTTT,CASHAGDTQYF
TRBV24-1,NA,TRBD2,TRBJ2-1,TGTGCCACCAGTGCACTAGCGGGAGGGAACAATGAGCAGTTCTTC,CATSALAGGNNEQFF
TRBV7-9,NA,NA,TRBJ1-1,TGTGCCAGCCAAACGGGGGACACTGAAGCTTTCTTT,CASQTGDTEAFF
TRBV4-1,few,NA,TRBJ2-7,TGCGCCAGCAGCCAAGATGGCAGGAGTACGGACGAGCAGTACTTC,CASSQDGRSTDEQYF
TRBV5-4,NA,TRBD1,TRBJ1-6,TGTGCCAGCAGCTGGGGGCCGGGACAGGGGGACTCACCCCTCCACTTT,CASSWGPGQGDSPLHF
TRBV5-1,NA,NA,TRBJ2-1,TGCGCCAGCAGCTTGGCCACGGATAAGCAGTTCTTC,CASSLATDKQFF
TRBV3-1,NA,TRBD2,TRBJ2-3,TGTGCCAGCAGCTCCCGGACTAGCCAGGTGACAGATACGCAGTATTTT,CASSSRTSQVTDTQYF
TRBV11-2,NA,NA,TRBJ2-1,TGTGCCAGCAGCTTAGCAGCCACCGAGCAGTTCTTC,CASSLAATEQFF
TRBV24-1,few,TRBD2,TRBJ2-3,TGTGCCACCAGTGATACCGGGACTAGCGGCACAGATACGCAGTATTTT,CATSDTGTSGTDTQYF
TRBV6-1,few,NA,TRBJ2-6,TGTGCCAGCAGTGAAGGGGTCACTCTCTCTGGGGCCAACGTCCTGACTTTC,CASSEGVTLSGANVLTF
TRBV6-1,NA,NA,TRBJ2-7,TGTGCCAGCAGATCCCGGGCAGGGCACTCCTACGAGCAGTACTTC,CASRSRAGHSYEQYF
TRBV15,NA,NA,TRBJ2-1,TGTGCCACCAGCAGAGTTCCGGGGCCCTACAATGAGCAGTTCTTC,CATSRVPGPYNEQFF
TRBV7-8,NA,NA,TRBJ2-1,TGTGCCAGCAGCTTATCCTCTTTGTGGAGGGTGGAAGACAATGAGCAGTTCTTC,CASSLSSLWRVEDNEQFF
TRBV20-1,NA,NA,TRBJ2-3,TGCAGTGCTAGAAATAATTTAGGTAGCACAGATACGCAGTATTTT,CSARNNLGSTDTQYF
TRBV3-1,few,NA,TRBJ1-2,TGTGCCAGCAGCCAAGTACCGGCAAACTATGGCTACACCTTC,CASSQVPANYGYTF
TRBV7-6,many,TRBD1,TRBJ2-1,TGTGCCAGCAGCTACAGGGGGAGCTCCTACAATGAGCAGTTCTTC,CASSYRGSSYNEQFF
TRBV4-1,NA,NA,TRBJ1-1,TGCGCCAGCAGCCATCCGGGGGGAGAAGCTTTCTTT,CASSHPGGEAFF
TRBV20-1,many,NA,TRBJ2-1,TGCAGTGCTAGTGGCCCTCTAGTGGGAGTGGGGAATGAGCAGTTCTTC,CSASGPLVGVGNEQFF
TRBV3-1,NA,NA,TRBJ1-2,TGTGCCAGCAGCCAAGTGGACAGAAGATATGGCTACACCTTC,CASSQVDRRYGYTF
TRBV12-3/TRBV12-4,many,NA,TRBJ1-3,TGTGCCAGCAGCCGCGCTCTCTCTGGAAACACCATATATTTT,CASSRALSGNTIYF
TRBV3-1,few,TRBD2,TRBJ2-3,TGTGCCAGCAGCCACAGCGGGGGCCTTAGCACAGATACGCAGTATTTT,CASSHSGGLSTDTQYF
TRBV10-3,few,NA,TRBJ2-1,TGTGCCACCTATCTCGAGGGGGGGGCGCCTTACAATGAGCAGTTCTTC,CATYLEGGAPYNEQFF
TRBV12-3/TRBV12-4,NA,NA,TRBJ2-7,TGTGCCAGCAGTACGTCCGGGACACATTCCTACGAGCAGTACTTC,CASSTSGTHSYEQYF
TRBV5-1,few,NA,TRBJ2-1,TGCGCCAGCAGCTTGGATGGGACCGCCAACTACAATGAGCAGTTCTTC,CASSLDGTANYNEQFF
TRBV10-3,NA,TRBD1,TRBJ2-6,TGTGCCATCACCGGGACAGCCGGGGCCAACGTCCTGACTTTC,CAITGTAGANVLTF
TRBV20-1,NA,TRBD1,TRBJ2-5,TGCAGTGCCACCCGGGACAGGGCTGAGACCCAGTACTTC,CSATRDRAETQYF
TRBV12-3/TRBV12-4,NA,NA,TRBJ2-3,TGTGCCCTCTGTTTCGCCGTTTTGGGGGGAAGTGGCACAGATACGCAGTATTTT,CALCFAVLGGSGTDTQYF
TRBV2,NA,TRBD2,TRBJ2-3,TGTGCCAGCACGACTCTACTAGCGAGACGCACAGATACGCAGTATTTT,CASTTLLARRTDTQYF
TRBV5-1,NA,NA,TRBJ2-5,TGCGCCAGCAGTCACCATCGGACAGAGCAAGAGACCCAGTACTTC,CASSHHRTEQETQYF
TRBV2,NA,NA,TRBJ1-5,TGTGCCAGCAGTGTTGAAGGGGGAGATCAGCCCCAGCATTTT,CASSVEGGDQPQHF
TRBV19,many,NA,TRBJ2-3,TGTGCCAGTAGTCTCAGGCGCACAGATACGCAGTATTTT,CASSLRRTDTQYF
TRBV11-2,many,NA,TRBJ2-2,TGTGCCAGCAGCTTAGTGCAAGTAGTCGCCGGGGAGCTGTTTTTT,CASSLVQVVAGELFF
TRBV9,NA,NA,TRBJ1-6,TGTGCCAGCAGCGCGGATAGGGGGACCCTCCACTTT,CASSADRGTLHF
TRBV7-9,few,NA,TRBJ2-3,TGTGCCAGCAGCACCTGGGGACGCACAGATACGCAGTATTTT,CASSTWGRTDTQYF
TRBV5-1,many,TRBD1,TRBJ1-1,TGCGCCAGCAGCCCGATTGGAGGGGGCTTGACTGAAGCTTTCTTT,CASSPIGGGLTEAFF
TRBV18,NA,TRBD1,TRBJ2-1,TGTGCCAGCTCACCACAGAGACAGGGTGGCAATGAGCAGTTCTTC,CASSPQRQGGNEQFF
TRBV3-1,many,NA,TRBJ2-1,TGTGCCAGCAGCCAAGTTTCTGGATTCCGTGTCTATGAGCAGTTCTTC,CASSQVSGFRVYEQFF
TRBV6-1,few,NA,TRBJ1-5,TGTGCCAGCGGATCCCCGGGACTCCGGATAGATCAGCCCCAGCATTTT,CASGSPGLRIDQPQHF
TRBV11-2,NA,NA,TRBJ2-1,TGTGCCAGCAGCTTAGATCTGGCGCCCTCGGGGCAGTTCTTC,CASSLDLAPSGQFF
TRBV12-3/TRBV12-4,few,TRBD1,TRBJ1-4,TGTGCCAGCAGTTTAGGGACAGGGGAAGGTCTGTTTTTT,CASSLGTGEGLFF
TRBV28,many,NA,TRBJ1-5,TGTGCCAGCATCTCCCGGGGCAGGGGTCAGCCCCAGCATTTT,CASISRGRGQPQHF
TRBV4-2,NA,NA,TRBJ1-5,TGTGCCAGCAGCGACCGCCTTACCCCTGGGACGGATAGCAATCAGCCCCAGCATTTT,CASSDRLTPGTDSNQPQHF
TRBV12-3/TRBV12-4,many,NA,TRBJ2-3,TGTGCCAGCGTACAGGGACGGATCACAGATACGCAGTATTTT,CASVQGRITDTQYF
TRBV6-2/TRBV6-3,NA,NA,TRBJ2-5,TGTGCCAGCAGCCAACCTTTAGGGGGACAAGAGACCCAGTACTTC,CASSQPLGGQETQYF
TRBV7-9,NA,NA,TRBJ1-2,TGTGCCAGCAGGGCAGGGGCAAACAGTGGCTACACCTTC,CASRAGANSGYTF